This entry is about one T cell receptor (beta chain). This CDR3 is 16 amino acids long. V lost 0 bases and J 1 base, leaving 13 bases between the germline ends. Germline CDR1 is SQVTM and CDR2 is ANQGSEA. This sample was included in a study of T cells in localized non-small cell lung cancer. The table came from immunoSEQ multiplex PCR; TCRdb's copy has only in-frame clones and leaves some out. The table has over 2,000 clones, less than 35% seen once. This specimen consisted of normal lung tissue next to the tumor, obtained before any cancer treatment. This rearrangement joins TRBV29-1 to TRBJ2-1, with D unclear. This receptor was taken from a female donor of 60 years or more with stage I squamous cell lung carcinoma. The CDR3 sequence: CSVEDEARSSYNEQFF. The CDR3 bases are TGCAGCGTTGAAGACGAAGCGCGTTCTTCCTACAATGAGCAGTTCTTC.